This T cell receptor beta chain stems from a study of T cell repertoires in Merkel cell carcinoma (dated by TCRdb to the late 2010s). Regarding the study in general: Patients who had received intralesional immunotherapy or systemic immune checkpoint blockade ahead of the biopsy were left out. To be included, a subject needed both a diagnosis of MCPyV-positive Merkel cell carcinoma and tumor-infiltrating lymphocytes that had been successfully expanded in vitro. Tetramer sorting, cloning and paired TCR sequencing of expanded tumor-infiltrating lymphocytes were first used to define MCPyV-specific clonotypes. Here is what the overall study found, with its caveats: The study did not examine normal tissue biopsies.

As concerns this clone: The target of this receptor is not known. Base qualities are not at hand, and no much larger clone is one base apart.

The CDR3 has 13 amino acids, counting the end cysteine and phenylalanine. Of all the DNA, just the CDR3 is kept, 39 bases in frame from base 1. Per the germline V gene, MNHEY is the CDR1 and SVGAGI is the CDR2. The germline ends are 18 bases apart after V is trimmed by 10 bases and J by 5 bases. The immunoSEQ assay was used both to sequence TRB CDR3 from tumor genomic DNA and to process the resulting data. Drawn from immuneACCESS, this table holds only the in-frame rearrangements with V and J called that TCRdb kept. Clones are partly lost; checked studies trace under half to an unresolved V gene and leave the rest unexplained. The sample records approximately 14,000 clones, 76% of which are singletons. The ten biggest clones cover under 20% of the sample. Each study subject had MCPyV-positive Merkel cell carcinoma confirmed by biopsy and had serum antibodies to T-antigen that tested positive. Genomic DNA was extracted from five to seven adjacent 10-micron frozen tumor sections without any cell sorting or culture. Roughly 5 x 5 x 5 mm of tumor biopsy tissue was frozen in optimal cutting temperature compound. In the frozen biopsy, scout sections stained with hematoxylin and eosin confirmed abundant Merkel cell carcinoma and infiltrating cells.

The specimen was tumor tissue. The receptor's source is an adult with Merkel cell carcinoma. The rearrangement joined TRBV6-5 to TRBJ2-7; a confident D gene designation cannot be given. CDR3 protein: CATFVVGLHEQYF. At the DNA level, the sequence is TGTGCCACTTTCGTCGTGGGTCTTCACGAGCAGTACTTC.